This is a list of T cell receptor beta chains from one sample in a study of blood T cell repertoires in COVID-19. The protocol was immunoSEQ multiplex PCR, while the TCRdb copy is restricted to in-frame clones and leaves out a portion. Seen here are about 130,000 clones, approximately 85% observed once, and the top ten hold 4.3%. The specimen sequenced was peripheral blood. Source of these receptors: a human donor in a cohort sampled during active COVID-19. The CDR3 runs from the conserved cysteine through the conserved F or W. The D gene is left open where the match is weak. Size is omitted from some rows. Given values are once, few, many or a class for expanded clones.

cdr3_aa cdr3_nt d_call v_call clone_size j_call
CASSLGHRNSPLHF TGTGCCAGCAGCTTGGGACACCGGAATTCACCCCTCCACTTT - TRBV7-2 - TRBJ1-6
CASRAGQGVTGELFF TGTGCCAGCAGAGCGGGACAGGGGGTAACCGGGGAGCTGTTTTTT TRBD1 TRBV7-3 - TRBJ2-2
CASSVGLAGPSEQFF TGTGCCAGCAGCGTGGGACTAGCGGGTCCCAGTGAGCAGTTCTTC TRBD2 TRBV5-6 - TRBJ2-1
CASSGGSPDTQYF TGTGCCAGCAGCGGGGGGAGCCCAGATACGCAGTATTTT - TRBV7-3 - TRBJ2-3
CATSDLLQNEQFF TGTGCCACCAGTGATTTGCTTCAGAATGAGCAGTTCTTC - TRBV24-1 - TRBJ2-1
CSASGQPQHF TGCAGTGCTAGCGGGCAGCCCCAGCATTTT - TRBV20-1 - TRBJ1-5
CASSLSPPSTEAFF TGTGCCAGCAGTTTATCCCCCCCGAGCACTGAAGCTTTCTTT - TRBV27 - TRBJ1-1
CASKRDRVLRDIQYF TGTGCCAGCAAACGGGACAGGGTCCTGCGGGACATTCAGTACTTC TRBD1 TRBV2 - TRBJ2-4
CAWSVRGGAGNTIYF TGTGCCTGGAGTGTAAGGGGAGGAGCTGGAAACACCATATATTTT - TRBV30 - TRBJ1-3
CATSREQVYGNTIYF TGTGCCACCAGCAGAGAACAGGTATATGGAAACACCATATATTTT - TRBV15 - TRBJ1-3
CASTRTGAEAFF TGTGCCAGCACCCGGACAGGGGCTGAAGCTTTCTTT TRBD1 TRBV12-3/TRBV12-4 - TRBJ1-1
CARSGTGVYEQYF TGTGCCAGATCCGGGACAGGGGTTTACGAGCAGTACTTC TRBD1 TRBV6-8 - TRBJ2-7
CASSFHAFGETQYF TGTGCCAGCAGCTTTCACGCCTTCGGAGAGACCCAGTACTTC - TRBV5-4 - TRBJ2-5
CASAQFQSMVQPQHF TGTGCCAGCGCACAGTTCCAGTCAATGGTACAGCCCCAGCATTTT - TRBV6-5 - TRBJ1-5
CASSLTGYQETQYF TGTGCCAGCAGTTTAACGGGGTATCAAGAGACCCAGTACTTC - TRBV27 - TRBJ2-5
CACKPLGRNEQFF TGTGCCTGCAAGCCTCTCGGGAGGAATGAGCAGTTCTTC TRBD2 TRBV19 - TRBJ2-1
CATSRGEWGANVLTF TGTGCCACCAGCCGGGGGGAATGGGGGGCCAACGTCCTGACTTTC TRBD2 TRBV15 - TRBJ2-6
CASSVGGVRNTIYF TGTGCCAGCAGCGTAGGGGGGGTGAGAAACACCATATATTTT - TRBV9 few TRBJ1-3
CASSSLRQLGTDTQYF TGTGCCAGCAGCTCCTTACGGCAGCTAGGCACAGATACGCAGTATTTT - TRBV5-6 - TRBJ2-3
CASSQVASLLIVEQFF TGTGCCAGCAGCCAAGTAGCTAGCCTCCTCATCGTAGAGCAGTTCTTC - TRBV3-1/TRBV3-2 - TRBJ2-1
CASWDRIIGGELFF TGTGCCAGTTGGGACAGGATTATTGGCGGGGAGCTGTTTTTT TRBD1 TRBV19 - TRBJ2-2
CATRRATAGITDTQYF TGTGCCACACGCCGGGCCACCGCGGGGATAACAGATACGCAGTATTTT - TRBV19 once TRBJ2-3
CASSVGHRVGQNTIYF TGTGCCAGCAGCGTAGGGCACAGGGTAGGCCAAAACACCATATATTTT - TRBV9 - TRBJ1-3
CASSQPGTLSYEQYF TGCGCCAGCAGCCAGCCCGGGACACTAAGCTACGAGCAGTACTTC - TRBV4-1 - TRBJ2-7
CASSIREAGLDGYTF TGCGCCAGCAGCATAAGGGAGGCCGGGCTGGATGGCTACACCTTC - TRBV5-1 - TRBJ1-2
CASSSSGPTTDTQYF TGTGCCAGCAGCTCCAGCGGGCCAACAACAGATACGCAGTATTTT - TRBV5-4 - TRBJ2-3
CASSIERQPQHF TGTGCCAGTAGTATCGAGCGGCAGCCCCAGCATTTT - TRBV19 - TRBJ1-5
CASSQGSSGEAFF TGTGCCAGCAGCCAAGGCTCGTCAGGTGAAGCTTTCTTT - TRBV7-9 - TRBJ1-1
CASSFGQGETQYF - - TRBV7-2 - TRBJ2-5
CATSRNQETQYF TGTGCCACCAGCAGGAACCAAGAGACCCAGTACTTC - TRBV24-1 - TRBJ2-5
CASSLRLAGNNEQFF TGTGCCAGCAGCTTAAGACTAGCGGGTAACAATGAGCAGTTCTTC TRBD2 TRBV7-2 - TRBJ2-1
CASSLVVAGGRGEQFF TGTGCCAGCAGCTTAGTAGTAGCGGGAGGGAGGGGCGAGCAGTTCTTC TRBD2 TRBV7-2 - TRBJ2-1
CASTRRTGVRQPQHF TGTGCCAGCACCCGGCGGACAGGGGTCAGGCAGCCCCAGCATTTT TRBD1 TRBV5-6 - TRBJ1-5
CAWSVPPSRGGYTF TGTGCCTGGAGTGTACCGCCCTCAAGAGGCGGCTACACCTTC - TRBV30 few TRBJ1-2
CASSPGGLGANEKLFF TGTGCCAGCAGTCCCGGCGGGCTTGGAGCTAATGAAAAACTGTTTTTT - TRBV28 - TRBJ1-4
CASSQDSRLGEKLFF TGTGCCAGCAGCCAAGATTCGAGGTTAGGCGAAAAACTGTTTTTT - TRBV3-1/TRBV3-2 - TRBJ1-4
CASSPGGISGNTIYF TGTGCCAGCAGCCCGGGGGGGATTTCTGGAAACACCATATATTTT - TRBV9 - TRBJ1-3
CASSLGRRERTDTQYF TGTGCCAGCAGCTTAGGGCGGCGGGAGAGAACAGATACGCAGTATTTT TRBD2 TRBV11-3 - TRBJ2-3
CASRVAVQTYEQYF TGTGCCAGCAGGGTAGCGGTTCAAACCTACGAGCAGTACTTC - TRBV27 - TRBJ2-7
CASTIRGGWMNTEAFF TGTGCCAGCACCATAAGGGGAGGGTGGATGAACACTGAAGCTTTCTTT - TRBV27 - TRBJ1-1
CASSSYYGYTF TGTGCCAGCAGCTCTTACTATGGCTACACCTTC - TRBV7-9 - TRBJ1-2
CASSPLAGGEQETQYF TGTGCCAGCAGTCCCTTAGCGGGGGGCGAACAAGAGACCCAGTACTTC TRBD2 TRBV6-2/TRBV6-3 - TRBJ2-5
CAIEAVRSELYEQYF TGTGCCATCGAGGCGGTCCGTTCCGAGTTATACGAGCAGTACTTC - TRBV12-1 once TRBJ2-7
CASSGGLGTPEAFF TGTGCCAGCAGCGGGGGGTTGGGGACTCCTGAAGCTTTCTTT - TRBV7-9 few TRBJ1-1
CASSSRAGQGSYEQYF TGTGCCAGCAGCTCCAGGGCAGGACAGGGTTCCTACGAGCAGTACTTC TRBD1 TRBV7-8 - TRBJ2-7